A selection of T cell receptor beta chains follows, all from one sample in a study of blood T cell repertoires in COVID-19. Sequencing used immunoSEQ multiplex PCR; TCRdb keeps in-frame clones, though not all of them. The sample has about 150,000 clones, 85% seen once. Material: peripheral blood. The receptors were gathered from a woman aged 55-75 years with COVID-19, enrolled during active disease. CDR3s leave out the opening cysteine and the closing phenylalanine or tryptophan.

J	V	CDR3
TRBJ1-5	TRBV6-5	ASGNHRDSNQPQH
TRBJ2-2	TRBV7-6	ASLQAGGGGELF
TRBJ1-3	TRBV2	ASSSRTGERNTIY
TRBJ1-1	TRBV10-3	AISESAGTGRTEAF
TRBJ1-1	TRBV5-5	ASSERTGATTEAF
TRBJ1-5	TRBV30	AWSVQPNQPQH
TRBJ1-6	TRBV2	ASSGQGNSPLH
TRBJ2-3	TRBV18	ASSLDYLSTDTQY
TRBJ1-1	TRBV3-1/TRBV3-2	ASSQGGDTEAF
TRBJ1-1	TRBV27	ASSLMAGAEAF
TRBJ1-5	TRBV19	ASMKLQGENQPQH
TRBJ1-5	TRBV10-2	ASSPGQGAGQPQH
TRBJ1-1	TRBV19	ASSSGGQNTEAF
TRBJ1-2	TRBV28	ASRYTGGGYT
TRBJ1-2	TRBV4-1	ASSQDEGRAYGYT
TRBJ2-1	TRBV6-2/TRBV6-3	ASSYERYNEQF
TRBJ2-3	TRBV6-2/TRBV6-3	ASSSDTGTDTQY
TRBJ1-5	TRBV2	ASSGGQVGNQPQH
TRBJ2-7	TRBV7-3	ASSLGTGPKEQY
TRBJ2-3	TRBV6-5	ASSSPTGGPDTQY
TRBJ1-1	TRBV30	ASRGLNTEAF
TRBJ1-1	TRBV4-1	ASSSRQGIRNTEAF
TRBJ1-4	TRBV3-1/TRBV3-2	ASSPRQGATNEKLF
TRBJ1-4	TRBV18	ASSPPGQTNEKLF
TRBJ2-1	TRBV7-2	ASSLGSYNEQF
TRBJ2-1	TRBV9	ASSVGNGGYNEQF
TRBJ2-5	TRBV19	ASSTGTSRGETQY
TRBJ2-1	TRBV7-2	ASSWTSGEQNEQF
TRBJ1-5	TRBV5-1	ASSKGGDRDDQPQH
TRBJ1-5	TRBV9	ASSVKGELGQPQH
TRBJ1-1	TRBV9	ASSPRARGNTEAF
TRBJ2-3	TRBV9	ASSIGTSRDTQY
TRBJ1-1	TRBV12-3/TRBV12-4	ASSLFTGGAF
TRBJ1-1	TRBV9	ASRSGTGSPNTEAF
TRBJ1-5	TRBV20-1	SASSGDGQPQH
TRBJ2-1	TRBV7-6	ASTSAGGTYNEQF
TRBJ1-3	TRBV14	ASSQVRGIGSGNTIY
TRBJ1-5	TRBV29-1	SVRDRGFGQPQH
TRBJ1-6	TRBV3-1/TRBV3-2	ASSHRGSYNSPLH
TRBJ1-1	TRBV6-1	ASSEARGQTEAF
TRBJ1-1	TRBV5-4	ASTWTGNTEAF
TRBJ1-1	TRBV12-5	ASGLVMTGGPNTEAF
TRBJ1-3	TRBV5-1	ASSITGSGNTIY
TRBJ2-3	TRBV6-5	ASGGTRSTDTQY
TRBJ2-2	TRBV2	ASREENTGELF
TRBJ2-3	TRBV6-5	ASAGGDGTQY
TRBJ2-7	TRBV7-8	ASSLRRGGGSYEQY
TRBJ1-2	TRBV12-3/TRBV12-4	ASSSPGGSGYT
TRBJ2-1	TRBV6-5	ASTHETSGDNEQF
TRBJ1-5	TRBV12-5	ASGLGSGTRNQPQH
TRBJ1-5	TRBV2	ASTTSRGENQPQH
TRBJ1-1	TRBV7-8	ASSLGTANTEAF
TRBJ2-1	TRBV5-1	ASSVTFRSSYNEQF
TRBJ1-5	TRBV28	ASSSPGTGQQPQH
TRBJ2-1	TRBV25-1	ASSDSVLQF